In its sample, the clone carrying this TCR beta chain was seen many times. Its antigen remains unknown. This specimen belongs to a study of blood T cells in healthy people across ages. Primers used in a second PCR of about 7 to 12 cycles were a sample-barcoded 5' primer and a J-beta primer mix. TCRdb itself ran the 5' RACE reads through MiXCR, one entry per CDR3 protein. The table records around 400,000 distinct CDR3 sequences, roughly half of them present only once. Trimming removed 1 base at V and 1 base at J, with 16 bases between. The CDR3 has 17 residues. The V gene's germline CDR1 is KGHSH and CDR2 LQKENI. General study points: The percentage of naive T cells correlated strongly with TCR beta diversity.

The material sequenced was blood. V gene TRBV18 combines with J gene TRBJ2-5; D unresolved. The sequence came from a man aged 60-69 years in good health. As DNA, the CDR3 is TGTGCCAGCTCACCACTCTCGACATACAGTTCCCAAGAGACCCAGTACTTC. Its translation is CASSPLSTYSSQETQYF.